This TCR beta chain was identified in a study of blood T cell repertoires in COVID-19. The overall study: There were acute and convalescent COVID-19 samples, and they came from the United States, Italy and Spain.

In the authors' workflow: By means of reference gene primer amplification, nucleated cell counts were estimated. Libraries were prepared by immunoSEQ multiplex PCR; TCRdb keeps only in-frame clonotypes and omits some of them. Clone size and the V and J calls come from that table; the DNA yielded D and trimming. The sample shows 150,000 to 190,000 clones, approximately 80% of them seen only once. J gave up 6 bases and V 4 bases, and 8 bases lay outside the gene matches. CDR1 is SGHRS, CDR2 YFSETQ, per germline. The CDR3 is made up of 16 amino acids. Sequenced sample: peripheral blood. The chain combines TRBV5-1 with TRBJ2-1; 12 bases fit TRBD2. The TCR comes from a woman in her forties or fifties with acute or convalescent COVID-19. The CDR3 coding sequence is TGCGCCAGCAGCACACTAGCGGGGGGCGAGGCCAATGAGCAGTTCTTC. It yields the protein CASSTLAGGEANEQFF. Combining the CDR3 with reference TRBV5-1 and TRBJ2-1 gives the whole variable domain KAGVTQTPRYLIKTRGQQVTLSCSPISGHRSVSWYQQTPGQGLQFLFEYFSETQRNKGNFPGRFSGRQFSNSRSEMNVSTLELGDSALYLCASSTLAGGEANEQFFGPGTRLTVL.